This entry lists 22 T cell receptor beta chains sequenced from one sample in a study of shared clonotypes between healthy human individuals. Clones were sequenced by immunoSEQ multiplex PCR, and TCRdb holds only the in-frame ones, with some missing. The sample consists of roughly 2.6 million clones, around 90% of them appearing once. Sequencing was done on a sample of naive CD4+ T cells sorted from blood. Subset here: CD45RA+ positively selected. The receptor set was obtained from a man aged 18 to 35 in good health.

The rearrangement joins TRBV18 to TRBJ2-5, with D possibly TRBD1 on 6 matching bases. The CDR3 runs to 14 residues. Trimming took 6 bases from V and 2 from J, leaving 13 bases between them. Per germline, CDR1 KGHSH and CDR2 LQKENI. CDR3 coding DNA: TGTGCCAGCTCCCTTGTGAGGGGGCAAGAGACCCAGTACTTC. This encodes CASSLVRGQETQYF.

As for this clone: The junction does not match germline at one end; this may be a read error. The chain carries TRBV7-7 and TRBJ2-7, with D possibly being TRBD1 or TRBD2 (5 bases each). Germline-derived CDR1 and CDR2 are SSHAT and FNYEAQ (reference sequence). The CDR3 length is 16 residues. The CDR3 loop is CASSRGAGGTTYEQYF. The CDR3 DNA sequence: TGTGCTAGCAGCCGTGGGGCGGGTGGGACCACCTACGAGCAGTACTTC.

This chain links TRBV18 with TRBJ2-7; possibly TRBD1 for D (5 bases). CDR3 length: 14 amino acids. Trimming removed 6 bases at V and 6 bases at J, with 18 bases between. Germline loops: CDR1 KGHSH, CDR2 LQKENI. CDR3 sequence reads: CASSPQGVVSEQYF. The CDR3 DNA reads as TGTGCCAGCTCGCCCCAGGGCGTCGTCTCCGAGCAGTACTTC. Full variable domain (outside the CDR3, taken from reference TRBV18 and TRBJ2-7): NAGVMQNPRHLVRRRGQEARLRCSPMKGHSHVYWYRQLPEEGLKFMVYLQKENIIDESGMPKERFSAEFPKEGPSILRIQQVVRGDSAAYFCASSPQGVVSEQYFGPGTRLTVT.

This CDR3 is CATSREISGALSATAEAFF. The CDR3 coding sequence is TGTGCCACCAGCAGGGAGATCTCCGGGGCCCTATCCGCGACGGCTGAAGCTTTCTTT. The chain employs TRBV15 and TRBJ1-1; D possibly corresponds to TRBD1 (5 bases). The length of the CDR3 is 19 residues. Germline lookup yields CDR1 LNHNV and CDR2 YYDKDF (reference sequence). V lost 3 bases, J lost 6 bases, and 29 bases lay in between.

This chain joins TRBV28 and TRBJ1-2; no clear D. This CDR3 region has 13 residues. Trimming stripped 9 bases from V and 4 bases from J, with 15 bases between. Looked up from germline, CDR1 is MDHEN and CDR2 is SYDVKM. The CDR3 is CASAAGDTYGYTF. CDR3 in DNA: TGTGCCAGTGCGGCAGGCGATACCTATGGCTACACCTTC.

The CDR3 nucleotides read TGTGCCAGCACGTTACCGGGACTAGCGGGAAACAATGAGCAGTTCTTC. Amino acids: CASTLPGLAGNNEQFF. The chain links TRBV7-9 to TRBJ2-1, with 13 bases that match TRBD2. CDR3 size: 16 residues. V lost 7 bases to trimming and J lost 5 bases; unmatched junction nucleotides: 8. Germline-derived CDR1 and CDR2 are SEHNR and FQNEAQ (reference sequence).

The chain links TRBV7-2 to TRBJ2-3; TRBD1 might be the D (6 bases). Trimming removed 0 bases from V and 0 bases from J, with 10 bases in between. The CDR3 totals 16 residues. The germline V gene has CDR1 SGHTA and CDR2 FQGNSA. The CDR3 loop reads CASSLAGALSTDTQYF. The CDR3 region has the DNA TGTGCCAGCAGCTTAGCGGGGGCCCTGAGCACAGATACGCAGTATTTT.

This chain links TRBV30 with TRBJ2-7, with 12 bases that match TRBD1. V lost 2 bases and J lost 9; bases outside the gene matches: 8. Looked up from germline, CDR1 is GTSNPN and CDR2 is SVGIG (reference sequence). The CDR3 has 14 residues. Written as DNA, the CDR3 is TGTGCCTGGAGTCTGAGGGGACAGGGGGCCGGGCAGTACTTC. As protein: CAWSLRGQGAGQYF.

The rearrangement joins TRBV18 to TRBJ2-2; unclear D gene. Germline CDR1 is KGHSH and CDR2 is LQKENI. This CDR3 region has 13 residues. The V gene lost 6 bases and the J gene lost 3 bases, with 8 bases spanning the gap. The CDR3 DNA sequence: TGTGCCAGCTCCCGAAGGGACACCGGGGAGCTGTTTTTT. This translates into CASSRRDTGELFF.

This clone showed up just once. The chain couples TRBV4-1 to TRBJ1-3, with D unresolved. V was shortened by 3 bases and J by 0 bases, with 9 bases between the two germline ends. The CDR3 loop spans 15 amino acids. Germline-derived CDR1 and CDR2 are MGHRA and YSYEKL. CDR3 residues: CASSQIGLSGNTIYF. For the CDR3, the DNA is TGCGCCAGCAGCCAGATAGGCCTCTCTGGAAACACCATATATTTT.

The table lists this clone with a count of one. This sequence joins TRBV7-6 and TRBJ2-7, with D perhaps matching TRBD1 or TRBD2 (5 bases each). Trimming took 0 bases from V and 3 from J, leaving 12 bases between them. Germline CDR1 and CDR2: SGHVS and FNYEAQ. The length of the CDR3 is 15 residues. CDR3 in DNA: TGTGCCAGCAGCTTAGCTTGGGACGGGGTCTACGAGCAGTACTTC. Translating it yields CASSLAWDGVYEQYF.

In its sample, this clone was seen once. The chain has TRBV13 and TRBJ2-1; D is uncertain. CDR1 is PRHDT, CDR2 FYEKMQ, per germline (reference sequence). V gave up 5 bases and J gave up 7 bases, with 6 bases separating them. The CDR3 covers 11 residues. CDR3 loop: CASSHANEQFF. CDR3 coding DNA: TGTGCCAGCAGCCACGCGAATGAGCAGTTCTTC. Full variable domain (rest looked up from reference TRBV13 and TRBJ2-1): AAGVIQSPRHLIKEKRETATLKCYPIPRHDTVYWYQQGPGQDPQFLISFYEKMQSDKGSIPDRFSAQQFSDYHSELNMSSLELGDSALYFCASSHANEQFFGPGTRLTVL.

The V gene is TRBV30, the J gene TRBJ2-1; 7 positions agree with TRBD2. With 5 bases clipped from V and 4 bases from J, the junction kept 11 bases outside the gene matches. The CDR3 runs to 15 residues. CDR1 is GTSNPN, CDR2 SVGIG, per germline (reference sequence). The CDR3 DNA follows: TGTGCCTGGTGCCGGAGCGGGACCCCTTACAATGAGCAGTTCTTC. Amino acid sequence: CAWCRSGTPYNEQFF.

This chain uses TRBV7-2 with TRBJ2-1; D possibly matches TRBD1 or TRBD2 (5 bases each). V was shortened by 3 bases and J by 5 bases, with 11 bases between the two germline ends. The V gene's germline CDR1 is SGHTA and CDR2 FQGNSA. There are 14 residues in the CDR3. The CDR3 is CASSFRDANNEQFF. DNA of the CDR3: TGTGCCAGCAGCTTCAGGGACGCCAACAATGAGCAGTTCTTC.

This sequence joins TRBV7-6 and TRBJ1-1; 7 bases map to TRBD1. The germline CDR1 and CDR2 sequences are SGHVS and FNYEAQ. This CDR3 comprises 14 residues. Losses at the gene ends were 2 bases for V and 4 bases for J; bases not matched to a gene: 4. The CDR3, as DNA: TGTGCCAGCAGCTTAAGCCAGGGGGTCACTGAAGCTTTCTTT. It is translated as CASSLSQGVTEAFF.

With regard to this clone: The sample has other DNA sequences that encode this CDR3 too. CDR3 coding DNA: TGTGCCAGCAGCCGCCGAGCGGATCAGCCCCAGCATTTT. Translating it yields CASSRRADQPQHF. V gene TRBV6-5 combines with J gene TRBJ1-5; D call uncertain. With 6 bases removed from V and 5 bases from J, the gap between germline ends came to 11 bases. Per germline, CDR1 MNHEY and CDR2 SVGAGI. The CDR3 has 13 residues.

Comments on this clone: One end of the junction does not line up with germline, which may come from a read error. V usage is TRBV7-7 and J usage is TRBJ2-2, with 8 bases lining up with TRBD1. CDR1 is SSHAT, CDR2 FNYEAQ, per germline (reference sequence). CDR3 length equals 14 residues. CDR3 nucleotide sequence: TGTGCTAGCAGCTCGACAGGGGACACCGGGGAGCTGTTTTTT. It yields the protein CASSSTGDTGELFF. The complete variable domain, with remaining parts taken from reference TRBV7-7 and TRBJ2-2, reads GAGVSQSPRYKVTKRGQDVTLRCDPISSHATLYWYQQALGQGPEFLTYFNYEAQPDKSGLPSDRFSAERPEGSISTLTIQRTEQRDSAMYRCASSSTGDTGELFFGEGSRLTVL.

As for this clone: Other nucleotide sequences from this sample produce the same CDR3. The chain has TRBV7-9 and TRBJ1-5; unclear D gene. Trimming pared 5 bases from V and 1 base from J, leaving 9 bases between. The CDR3 runs to 14 residues. CDR1 is SEHNR and CDR2 is FQNEAQ in the germline V gene (reference sequence). The CDR3 loop reads CASSLDGSNQPQHF. Written as DNA, the CDR3 is TGTGCCAGCAGCCTGGACGGAAGCAATCAGCCCCAGCATTTT.

CDR3 bases: TGTGCCAGCAGTGAAGCGACAGGGGGCATCTATGGCTACACCTTC. Translating it yields CASSEATGGIYGYTF. This rearrangement joins TRBV25-1 to TRBJ1-2; TRBD1 aligns across 10 bases. The CDR3 contains 15 residues. Germline V gives CDR1 MGHDK, CDR2 SYGVNS. V was pared by 2 bases and J by 4 bases, with 4 bases of the junction left unmatched.

The CDR3 DNA is TGTGCCAGCAGCGTGGAACGCTATGGCTACACCTTC. The encoded protein is CASSVERYGYTF. The rearrangement links TRBV9 to TRBJ1-2; D unclear. The ends were cut back, 2 bases at V and 4 bases at J, with 6 bases in the middle. Looked up from germline, CDR1 is SGDLS and CDR2 is YYNGEE. The CDR3 length is 12 residues.

The chain joins TRBV5-4 to TRBJ2-7; 11 bases are shared with TRBD2. Trimming at V came to 2 bases and at J to 6 bases, leaving 4 bases not matched to a gene. Per germline, CDR1 SGHNT and CDR2 YYREEE (reference sequence). The CDR3 has 14 residues. The CDR3 region is CASSLLAGEAEQYF. DNA of the CDR3: TGTGCCAGCAGCTTACTAGCGGGGGAGGCCGAGCAGTACTTC.

The rearrangement joins TRBV20-1 to TRBJ2-7; no definite D call. The germline gives CDR1 DFQATT, CDR2 SNEGSKA (reference sequence). CDR3 length: 10 amino acids. With 4 bases removed from V and 4 bases from J, the gap between germline ends came to 5 bases. The CDR3: CSAMGYEQYF. The CDR3 DNA reads TGCAGTGCTATGGGGTACGAGCAGTACTTC.